This T cell receptor beta chain comes out of a study of T cell clonality in common variable immunodeficiency. Produced via immunoSEQ multiplex PCR; TCRdb's table is partial and in-frame only. Altogether approximately 60,000 clones were found in the sample, and no singletons occur. The sample holds many counts of this clone. What it binds is not known. The CDR3 end falls 3 residues outside the read, so it is completed with the germline J gene. V dropped 2 bases and J dropped 5; count of bases not matched to a gene: 10. Germline CDR1 LNHDA, CDR2 SQIVND (reference sequence). The CDR3 loop spans 17 amino acids. Study outcomes and limitations: Compared with controls, CVID subjects had fewer shared TCRbeta clones. CVID subjects had higher TCRbeta clonality than healthy controls, most marked in about a third.

The TCR originated in a person aged 18 to 75 in good health. The chain couples TRBV19 to TRBJ2-3; 10 bases map to TRBD1. The sample was peripheral blood mononuclear cells. The CDR3 sequence: CASSISWTGGPEDTQYF. The part of the CDR3 DNA that was read is TGTGCCAGTAGTATAAGTTGGACAGGGGGACCTGAAGATACG.